The subject of this entry is one T cell receptor beta chain. There are many counts of this clonotype. The target of this receptor is not known. Base qualities are not provided; no much larger clone lies one nucleotide away. The sample is drawn from a study of T cells in Graves' hyperthyroidism and ophthalmopathy (dated by TCRdb to about 2019). With regard to the full study: Peripheral blood samples were taken at the time of initial diagnosis, prior to any treatment. A discovery cohort of about 100 patients, about 44 with Graves' ophthalmopathy and approximately 55 with stable Graves' hyperthyroidism, was used to find distinguishing TCR V-J signatures. An independent validation cohort of under 20 hyperthyroidism patients and 17 patients who later progressed to ophthalmopathy tested prospective prediction of ophthalmopathy. The roughly 100 discovery patients were divided at random into training and test sets in a 7:3 ratio. In about six Graves' hyperthyroidism patients, the study also compared T-cell repertoires from thyroid tissue with T-cell repertoires from blood. After sampling, hyperthyroidism patients received methimazole starting at 30 mg daily, and ophthalmopathy patients received high-dose intravenous methylprednisolone. The paper describes TCR Vbeta CDR3 sequencing of 120 to 150 peripheral blood samples, made up of 43 ophthalmopathy patients, approximately 76 hyperthyroidism patients and 17 progressor patients. General conclusions and limits of the study: A model built on a 13 V-J signature distinguished ophthalmopathy from stable hyperthyroidism, reaching about 88% sensitivity and 81.08% specificity in cross-validation and 80%/75% in testing. During validation, the model predicted progression to ophthalmopathy a median of about 6.3 months ahead of onset, with approximately 71% sensitivity and 72.22% specificity. Most expanded thyroid clonotypes (frequency above 0.001) were also detected in blood, suggesting blood repertoires may reflect thyroid immune responses. Sample size was not statistically predetermined, and investigators were not blinded to group allocation.

Stable Graves' hyperthyroidism was defined as the absence of progression to ophthalmopathy over 18 months of follow-up. The hyperthyroidism patients were between 18 and 65 years old and newly diagnosed, with a disease duration of less than 2 months. Patients with uncontrolled infections, other autoimmune diseases, pregnancy or lactation were excluded. Diagnoses were based on clinical symptoms, serum thyroxine and TRAb, thyroid ultrasound and orbital computed tomography. PBMCs were separated from over 9 ml of fresh peripheral blood using Ficoll-Paque density gradient centrifugation. Total RNA was extracted using Trizol reagent, and RNA quality was assessed on an Agilent 2100 Bioanalyzer. The CDR1 and CDR2 encoded by the germline V gene are SGHTA and FQGNSA. There are 15 amino acids in the CDR3, from cysteine to phenylalanine inclusive. The sequence is cut down to CDR3 DNA, 45 bases in frame from base 1. V has 3 bases trimmed and J has 0 bases trimmed; junction bases matching no gene number 4.

The TCR beta CDR3 regions were amplified from RNA transcripts. For the first round of RT-PCR on the TCR CDR3, the HTBI primer set was used together with the Qiagen OneStep RT-PCR kit. A second multiplex PCR round built the libraries, followed by size selection and purification. Sequencing of the libraries was done on an Illumina HiSeq2000 using paired-end 100 bp reads. The study's processing was this. Raw data were processed with SOAPnuke, discarding reads with adapters, uncalled bases, mean Phred below 15, or no exact constant-primer or identifier match. High-quality paired reads were merged with COPE v1.2.5, and unique nucleotide sequences were defined as clonotypes. MiTCR v1.1 was used to align the clonotypes against IMGT TRBV, TRBD and TRBJ reference segments. Only V-J combinations with frequency above 0.0001, covering roughly 99% of repertoires, were analysed. The TCS score was defined as the ratio of F50 (clonal expansion) to E x V (chaos), calculated using BLOSUM62-based TCRdist between CDR3 peptides within each V-J. Welch's t-statistics and random forest reduced roughly 500 V-J features to 13, which were used in a naive Bayes classifier (R e1071). The Morisita-Horn index was used to measure how similar the thyroid and blood repertoires were. The public reads were reprocessed in TCRdb via fastp at Q25 and MiXCR, keeping in-frame beta chains. Rows merge per CDR3 protein into single entries with the most common DNA and genes. TCRdb's processing, not the study's, gives the V and J calls here. The sample profile shows some 800,000 distinct CDR3 sequences; approximately 40% of them were found once. The leading ten clones occupy more than 7% of the sample.

This TCR came from a man between 18 and 35 years old with Graves' hyperthyroidism. The rearranged segments are TRBV7-2 and TRBJ1-1, and TRBD1 aligns with 7 junction nucleotides. Sequenced sample: blood. The CDR3 in this case is CASSFTGTVNTEAFF. The DNA reads as follows: TGTGCCAGCAGCTTCACCGGGACAGTGAACACTGAAGCTTTCTTT.